This T cell receptor beta chain was obtained from a study of blood T cell repertoires in COVID-19. As for the study in general: Sites in the United States, Italy and Spain provided acute and convalescent COVID-19 samples.

CDR1 and CDR2 from the germline V gene are MNHEY and SVGEGT. Trimming took off 3 bases at V and 11 bases at J, with 17 bases between the two ends. CDR3 length: 14 residues. In the original workflow: Amplification of reference gene primers was used by the study to estimate nucleated cell counts. Assay used: immunoSEQ multiplex PCR; TCRdb lists only in-frame clones, some missing. From that table come the V and J calls and clone size; the DNA was used to work out D and trimming. The sample has roughly 70,000 clones; around 92% are singletons. The receptor's source is a man between 60 and 70 years old with acute or convalescent COVID-19. The chain employs TRBV6-2 or TRBV6-3 and TRBJ1-5; D unresolved. Sequenced input: peripheral blood. This chain's CDR3 is CASSYSDGRVTQHF. The DNA of the CDR3 is TGTGCCAGCAGTTATTCCGACGGCCGGGTGACCCAGCATTTT.